This TCR beta chain emerged from a study of blood T cell repertoires in COVID-19. In the study overall: Donors in the United States, Italy and Spain gave samples during acute or convalescent COVID-19. T cells, B-cell-depleted T cells, or PBMCs supplied cDNA or gDNA.

V lost 7 bases, J lost 0 bases, and 12 bases lay in between. This CDR3 has 14 amino acids. Germline lookup yields CDR1 LGHDT and CDR2 YNNKEL (reference sequence). In the original processing: Estimated nucleated cell counts came from reference gene primer amplification. Data came from immunoSEQ multiplex PCR; TCRdb stores just in-frame clones and leaves some out. D and trimming were read from the DNA, whereas the V and J calls and clone size are those reported in that table. The sample yields 540,000 or so clones, 70% to 90% seen once. Enrolled during active infection, Seattle patients were then followed longitudinally.

This sequence originates from a woman aged 45-59 years with COVID-19, enrolled during active disease. This sequence joins TRBV3-1 (or the pseudogene TRBV3-2) and TRBJ2-5; weak D call: TRBD1 (5 bases). Sample: peripheral blood. The CDR3 is CASNLGVYQETQYF. CDR3 in DNA: TGTGCCAGCAACCTAGGGGTGTACCAAGAGACCCAGTACTTC.